A selection of T cell receptor beta chains follows, all from one sample in a study of blood T cells in healthy people across ages. TCRdb recomputed calls from the 5' RACE reads with MiXCR, one row per CDR3 protein. The sample yields roughly 700,000 distinct CDR3 sequences, roughly 30% seen once. The material sequenced was blood. Receptors were obtained from a woman at least 80 years old in good health. Each CDR3 is given with its conserved first and last residue. The D gene is left open where the match is weak. The size entry is marked missing in some rows and otherwise reads once, few, many or a size class.

abundance: .; v_gene: TRBV10-3; j_gene: TRBJ1-2; d_gene: .; CDR3nt: TGTGCCATCAGCCCGAGCAAGCCCGCCGGGGACTATGGCCACACCTTC; CDR3aa: CAISPSKPAGDYGHTF
abundance: many; v_gene: TRBV7-2; j_gene: TRBJ2-7; d_gene: TRBD1; CDR3nt: TGTGCCAGCAGCGCCTTGGGACAGGGGGCGCGGGAGCAGTACTTC; CDR3aa: CASSALGQGAREQYF
abundance: many; v_gene: TRBV18; j_gene: TRBJ2-1; d_gene: TRBD2; CDR3nt: TGTGCCAGCTCACCCCTACCTAGCGGGGGGGCAATCTACAATGAGCAGTTCTTC; CDR3aa: CASSPLPSGGAIYNEQFF
abundance: few; v_gene: TRBV20-1; j_gene: TRBJ1-6; d_gene: .; CDR3nt: TGCAGTGCCCCCAGTGAAGGGAGGGGAAATTCACCCCTCCACTTT; CDR3aa: CSAPSEGRGNSPLHF
abundance: many; v_gene: TRBV12-3/TRBV12-4; j_gene: TRBJ2-7; d_gene: .; CDR3nt: TGTGCCAGCAGTGGGGCCCGTGGTAGCTCCTACGAGCAGTACTTC; CDR3aa: CASSGARGSSYEQYF
abundance: .; v_gene: TRBV7-2; j_gene: TRBJ1-2; d_gene: TRBD1; CDR3nt: TGTGCCAGCAGCGCGGACAGGGCCCGCTACACCTTC; CDR3aa: CASSADRARYTF
abundance: many; v_gene: TRBV2; j_gene: TRBJ2-7; d_gene: .; CDR3nt: TGTGCCAGCAGTGAGAATAGGGGCGTCCCCTACGAGCAGTACTTC; CDR3aa: CASSENRGVPYEQYF
abundance: many; v_gene: TRBV7-2; j_gene: TRBJ2-7; d_gene: TRBD1; CDR3nt: TGTGCCAGCAGCTTAGTGGCAGGGGGCTCCTACGAGCAGTACTTC; CDR3aa: CASSLVAGGSYEQYF
abundance: many; v_gene: TRBV25-1; j_gene: TRBJ2-5; d_gene: .; CDR3nt: TGTGCCAGCAGTGAATCGAGGGTACAAGAGACCCAGTACTTC; CDR3aa: CASSESRVQETQYF
abundance: .; v_gene: TRBV29-1; j_gene: TRBJ1-2; d_gene: TRBD1; CDR3nt: TGCAGCGTCCGGGGGTGGACAGGGAATAACTATGGCTACACCTTC; CDR3aa: CSVRGWTGNNYGYTF
abundance: .; v_gene: TRBV9; j_gene: TRBJ2-1; d_gene: TRBD2; CDR3nt: TGTGCCAGCAGCGTAGACGGGGGGAGGCAGGAGCAGTTCTTC; CDR3aa: CASSVDGGRQEQFF
abundance: .; v_gene: TRBV7-2; j_gene: TRBJ1-3; d_gene: .; CDR3nt: TGTGCCAGCAGCTTTTCGGGGTGGGTCTCTGGAAACACCATATATTTT; CDR3aa: CASSFSGWVSGNTIYF
abundance: few; v_gene: TRBV12-3/TRBV12-4; j_gene: TRBJ2-1; d_gene: TRBD2; CDR3nt: TGTGCCAGCAGTTTACTGCGGGGGACCCATGAGCAGTTCTTC; CDR3aa: CASSLLRGTHEQFF
abundance: many; v_gene: TRBV7-2; j_gene: TRBJ1-2; d_gene: .; CDR3nt: TGTGCCAGCAGCTTAAAGCTAAGGGGCGGCTACACCTTC; CDR3aa: CASSLKLRGGYTF
abundance: many; v_gene: TRBV10-3; j_gene: TRBJ1-5; d_gene: .; CDR3nt: TGTGCCATCAGTGAGGCTGGTCAGCCCCAGCATTTT; CDR3aa: CAISEAGQPQHF
abundance: many; v_gene: TRBV5-1; j_gene: TRBJ1-2; d_gene: TRBD1; CDR3nt: TGCGCCAGCAGCCTCGGGACAGTGAACTATGGCTACACCTTC; CDR3aa: CASSLGTVNYGYTF
abundance: .; v_gene: TRBV10-3; j_gene: TRBJ1-2; d_gene: .; CDR3nt: TGTGCCATCAGTGAGGACGACCGGGGCTATGGCTACACCTTC; CDR3aa: CAISEDDRGYGYTF
abundance: few; v_gene: TRBV6-1; j_gene: TRBJ1-6; d_gene: .; CDR3nt: TGTGCCAGCAGTGAATCTGGGGTCGGTAATTCACCCCTCCACTTT; CDR3aa: CASSESGVGNSPLHF
abundance: many; v_gene: TRBV3-1; j_gene: TRBJ1-2; d_gene: .; CDR3nt: TGTGCCAGCAGCCAAGGGCGGCAACCGAATGGGGGCTACACCTTC; CDR3aa: CASSQGRQPNGGYTF
abundance: many; v_gene: TRBV5-1; j_gene: TRBJ2-1; d_gene: .; CDR3nt: TGCGCCAGCAGCTTGCAGGTGGGGGGCTACAATGAGCAGTTCTTC; CDR3aa: CASSLQVGGYNEQFF
abundance: many; v_gene: TRBV25-1; j_gene: TRBJ1-1; d_gene: TRBD1; CDR3nt: TGTGCCAGCAGGGGACAGACTATGAACACTGAAGCTTTCTTT; CDR3aa: CASRGQTMNTEAFF
abundance: .; v_gene: TRBV12-3/TRBV12-4; j_gene: TRBJ1-5; d_gene: .; CDR3nt: TGTGCCAGCAGTGGGCTGTTCTACAAGAATCAGCCCCAGCATTTT; CDR3aa: CASSGLFYKNQPQHF